This TCR beta chain was observed in a study of OX40 agonist ivuxolimab in advanced cancers. The wider study: The dose-escalation group included hepatocellular carcinoma, melanoma, renal cell carcinoma and head and neck cancer.

The method was immunoSEQ multiplex PCR; TCRdb's version includes in-frame clones alone and lacks a portion of them. The table records tens of thousands of clones, about 89% of them present only once. The CDR3 totals 15 residues. Germline V lookup: CDR1 SGHAT, CDR2 FQNNGV. With 5 bases clipped from V and 3 bases from J, the junction kept 6 bases outside the gene matches. Here the sequenced sample was CD4+ or CD8+ T cells sorted from blood, taken in a trial of the OX40 agonist ivuxolimab. The clonotype was recovered from an adult with an advanced solid tumor such as melanoma, head and neck, liver or kidney cancer. The chain recombines TRBV11-2 with TRBJ2-3, with 9 bases matching TRBD1. In DNA form, the CDR3 reads TGTGCCAGCAGCCCGAGACAGGGGGTAACAGATACGCAGTATTTT. It encodes CASSPRQGVTDTQYF. The full variable domain, rest sourced from reference TRBV11-2 and TRBJ2-3, is EAGVAQSPRYKIIEKRQSVAFWCNPISGHATLYWYQQILGQGPKLLIQFQNNGVVDDSQLPKDRFSAERLKGVDSTLKIQPAKLEDSAVYLCASSPRQGVTDTQYFGPGTRLTVL.